These 9 T cell receptor beta chains were sequenced from one sample in a study of blood T cell repertoires in COVID-19. Using immunoSEQ multiplex PCR, the repertoire was profiled, and TCRdb retains in-frame clones only, with some absent. The top ten hold approximately 10% of the sample, which has tens of thousands of clones, around 78% seen once. Sample: peripheral blood. The receptors come from a human donor in a cohort sampled during active COVID-19.

This chain uses TRBV10-1 with TRBJ2-1; TRBD2 matches at 7 bases. The V gene end was trimmed by 3 bases and the J gene end by 1 base; junction bases not matched to a gene: 6. The CDR3 runs to 16 residues. The germline gives CDR1 WNHNN, CDR2 SYGVQD (reference sequence). CDR3 protein: CASSDLSGGSYNEQFF. Here the CDR3 DNA reads TGCGCCAGCAGTGACCTCTCGGGGGGTTCCTACAATGAGCAGTTCTTC.

This clone has just a few counts. This rearrangement joins TRBV18 to TRBJ1-5; D gene ambiguous. V was trimmed by 3 bases and J by 0 bases, leaving 9 bases between them. There are 15 residues in the CDR3. In germline, CDR1 is KGHSH, CDR2 LQKENI. CDR3 DNA sequence: TGTGCCAGCTCACCGGCGGGGTATAGCAATCAGCCCCAGCATTTT. Protein sequence: CASSPAGYSNQPQHF.

This CDR3 reads CASSSDGSTDTQYF. The DNA of the CDR3 is TGCGCCAGCAGCTCCGACGGGAGCACAGATACGCAGTATTTT. The V and J genes are TRBV5-1 and TRBJ2-3; D ambiguous. Trimming left V 3 bases short and J 0 bases short, with 8 bases between. Looked up from germline, CDR1 is SGHRS and CDR2 is YFSETQ. This CDR3 has 14 amino acids.

The V call is TRBV7-2, the J call TRBJ2-6; D is undetermined. Germline CDR1 and CDR2: SGHTA and FQGNSA. V lost 5 bases and J lost 1, with 6 bases in between. The CDR3 has 14 amino acids. Written as DNA, the CDR3 is TGTGCCAGCAGCCTCCCTTCTGGGGCCAACGTCCTGACTTTC. Protein: CASSLPSGANVLTF.

The chain has TRBV24-1 and TRBJ2-1, with TRBD2 matching 13 bases. This CDR3 is 16 amino acids long. Germline lookup yields CDR1 KGHDR and CDR2 SFDVKD. V lost 7 bases to trimming and J lost 5 bases; unmatched junction nucleotides: 7. The CDR3 here is CATSSTSGGAHNEQFF. DNA of the CDR3: TGTGCCACCAGCAGTACTAGCGGGGGGGCCCACAATGAGCAGTTCTTC.

The rearrangement links TRBV19 to TRBJ2-5; D is uncertain. This CDR3 spans 11 amino acids. Trimming took off 4 bases at V and 7 bases at J, with 7 bases between the two ends. Looked up from germline, CDR1 is LNHDA and CDR2 is SQIVND (reference sequence). The CDR3 reads CASSTERTQYF. CDR3 coding DNA: TGTGCCAGTAGTACGGAGAGGACCCAGTACTTC. Based on the CDR3 plus reference TRBV19 and TRBJ2-5, the full variable domain is DGGITQSPKYLFRKEGQNVTLSCEQNLNHDAMYWYRQDPGQGLRLIYYSQIVNDFQKGDIAEGYSVSREKKESFPLTVTSAQKNPTAFYLCASSTERTQYFGPGTRLLVL.

The rearrangement links TRBV5-6 to TRBJ1-2; D not resolved. The germline V gene has CDR1 SGHDT and CDR2 YYEEEE. CDR3 length: 14 residues. Trimming stripped 0 bases from V and 0 bases from J, with 6 bases between. The CDR3 sequence is CASSLGPANYGYTF. DNA for the CDR3: TGTGCCAGCAGCTTGGGTCCAGCTAACTATGGCTACACCTTC.

The genes are TRBV7-6 and TRBJ1-5, with D tentatively TRBD1 (5 bases). V dropped 1 base and J dropped 4 bases, with 8 bases sitting between them. The length of the CDR3 is 14 residues. The germline V gene encodes CDR1 SGHVS and CDR2 FNYEAQ. Here the CDR3 reads CASSLGAGNQPQHF. For the CDR3, the DNA is TGTGCCAGCAGCTTAGGTGCAGGGAATCAGCCCCAGCATTTT.

The chain combines TRBV4-2 with TRBJ2-7; 12 positions match TRBD2. Losses at the gene ends were 4 bases for V and 2 bases for J; bases not matched to a gene: 6. CDR1 is LGHNA and CDR2 is YNFKEQ in the germline V gene. The CDR3 covers 16 residues. In DNA, the CDR3 is TGTGCCAGCAGCCTAAACCCTAGCGGGAGGGCCTACGAGCAGTACTTC. Translation: CASSLNPSGRAYEQYF.